Below are 6 T cell receptor beta chains sequenced from a single sample in a study of PD-1 blockade in classical Hodgkin lymphoma. Each patient experienced a relapse that followed autologous stem cell transplantation, and brentuximab vedotin exposure varied. Sequencing used immunoSEQ multiplex PCR; TCRdb keeps in-frame clones, though not all of them. Of almost 100,000 clones in the sample, roughly 92% were seen once. The sequenced sample was peripheral blood mononuclear cells (PBMCs), obtained at baseline. The receptors derive from a human donor with classical Hodgkin lymphoma.

The CDR3 sequence: CASSQEGGPASSGESSYEQYF. In DNA, the CDR3 is TGTGCCAGCAGCCAAGAAGGAGGACCGGCGTCTAGCGGGGAGAGCTCCTACGAGCAGTACTTC. The chain recombines TRBV4-2 with TRBJ2-7, with 9 bases fitting TRBD2. The CDR3 extends over 21 amino acids. CDR1 LGHNA and CDR2 YNFKEQ come from the germline V gene. J lost 0 bases, V lost 0 bases, and 18 bases had no gene match.

The rearrangement uses TRBV5-5 and TRBJ1-5, with D uncertain. The germline V gene encodes CDR1 SGHKS and CDR2 YYEKEE (reference sequence). The V gene lost 0 bases and the J gene lost 0 bases, with 7 bases spanning the gap. CDR3 length equals 15 residues. The CDR3 is CASSLEAVSNQPQHF. The CDR3 bases are TGTGCCAGCAGCTTGGAGGCAGTTAGCAATCAGCCCCAGCATTTT.

J is TRBJ2-5 and V is TRBV27, with 8 bases lining up with TRBD2. The CDR3 runs 15 residues. V was clipped by 5 bases and J by 1 base; unmatched bases: 6. Germline CDR1 is MNHEY and CDR2 is SMNVEV (reference sequence). The DNA for the CDR3 is TGTGCCAGCAGTATAAGCGGGAGACCCCAAGAGACCCAGTACTTC. It specifies CASSISGRPQETQYF.

The J gene is TRBJ1-5, the V gene TRBV30; D is unclear. V lost 0 bases and J 4 bases, leaving 4 bases between the germline ends. From germline, CDR1 is GTSNPN and CDR2 SVGIG (reference sequence). CDR3 size: 12 residues. The CDR3 DNA reads TGTGCCTGGAGTGTAGGTAATCAGCCCCAGCATTTT. It translates to CAWSVGNQPQHF.

The chain has TRBV19 and TRBJ1-5; D is possibly TRBD1 (5 bases). CDR3 size: 15 residues. From germline, CDR1 is LNHDA and CDR2 SQIVND (reference sequence). V was cut by 3 bases and J by 0 bases, with 9 bases left in between. The CDR3 sequence is CASSIGGGSNQPQHF. The DNA of the CDR3 is TGTGCCAGTAGTATTGGGGGGGGTAGCAATCAGCCCCAGCATTTT.

This chain connects TRBV18 to TRBJ2-3; no clear D. Trimming shortened V by 3 bases and J by 0 bases, and 13 bases separated the two germline ends. Germline loops: CDR1 KGHSH, CDR2 LQKENI. The CDR3 spans 16 residues. This CDR3 reads CASSPGPRPSTDTQYF. CDR3 DNA sequence: TGTGCCAGCTCACCTGGGCCCCGCCCTAGCACAGATACGCAGTATTTT.